The present T cell receptor (beta chain) was sequenced within a study of naive and memory T cell subsets. Study outcomes and limitations: TCRs were reportedly recovered from both biopsy types, mostly tuberculin test sites.

In regard to this clonotype: Its antigen is as yet unknown.

Germline V gene sequence: CDR1 SQVTM, CDR2 ANQGSEA. The CDR3 length is 13 residues. V was pared by 7 bases and J by 4 bases, with 5 bases of the junction left unmatched. Ligated cDNA underwent four rounds of PCR with nested alpha and beta constant region primers and SP2. TCRdb re-called the UMI-ligation and nested PCR reads through MiXCR, storing one row per CDR3 protein. Of more than 20,000 distinct CDR3 sequences in the sample, 6% are singletons; the top ten hold under 7.5%. Indicated treatment: skin biopsy from PPD injection site in Mantoux-positive individual. The library had UMIs added by 3' ligation of an oligonucleotide to TCR cDNA. Input was roughly 1 to 1000 ng of DNase-treated total RNA without cell sorting.

Sequencing used skin, obtained from a tuberculin skin test site. This sequence originates from an adult in good health. This rearrangement joins TRBV29-1 to TRBJ1-5, with 9 bases fitting TRBD1. Here the CDR3 DNA reads TGCAGCGCCTGGGACAGGGATAATCAGCCCCAGCATTTT. It encodes CSAWDRDNQPQHF. Full variable domain (missing parts from reference TRBV29-1 and TRBJ1-5): SAVISQKPSRDICQRGTSLTIQCQVDSQVTMMFWYRQQPGQSLTLIATANQGSEATYESGFVIDKFPISRPNLTFSTLTVSNMSPEDSSIYLCSAWDRDNQPQHFGDGTRLSIL.